These T cell receptor beta chains were read from a single sample in a study of synovial regulatory T cells in juvenile arthritis. Method: immunoSEQ multiplex PCR; TCRdb's copy keeps in-frame clones and lacks some. The sample yields more than 9,500 clones, of which the top ten take up roughly 2%. Material for sequencing was Treg cells from blood. These TCRs come from a donor under 30 with juvenile idiopathic arthritis. Each CDR3 is given with its conserved first and last residue. The order of the fields is J gene, V gene, clone size, CDR3 protein. Clone sizes are given selectively: once, few, many, or a class where the clone is expanded.

J: TRBJ1-1
V: TRBV18
size: NA
CDR3: CASSPEVGGLVNTEAFF

J: TRBJ2-1
V: TRBV11-3
size: NA
CDR3: CASSLGLAGRGEQFF

J: TRBJ1-1
V: TRBV15
size: NA
CDR3: CATSRVVSTEAFF

J: TRBJ2-3
V: TRBV9
size: NA
CDR3: CASSSLAGDQDTQYF

J: TRBJ2-3
V: TRBV10-3
size: NA
CDR3: CAIRGGTDTQYF

J: TRBJ2-3
V: TRBV7-3
size: NA
CDR3: CASSPRGPDTQYF

J: TRBJ2-1
V: TRBV11-1
size: NA
CDR3: CASSFIREGKQFF

J: TRBJ2-5
V: TRBV7-9
size: NA
CDR3: CASSLQGFGTGEETQYF

J: TRBJ2-1
V: TRBV9
size: NA
CDR3: CASSVLAGGHEQFF

J: TRBJ2-7
V: TRBV2
size: NA
CDR3: CASSGFDEQYF

J: TRBJ2-5
V: TRBV6-1
size: NA
CDR3: CAIRRETQYF

J: TRBJ1-4
V: TRBV5-1
size: NA
CDR3: CASSTEGQPHEKLFF

J: TRBJ2-7
V: TRBV25-1
size: NA
CDR3: CASEGAGAYEQYF

J: TRBJ2-5
V: TRBV5-4
size: NA
CDR3: CASSLEQGVGETQYF

J: TRBJ2-6
V: TRBV10-2
size: NA
CDR3: CASSDLGTGSSSGANVLTF

J: TRBJ1-6
V: TRBV10-3
size: medium-sized
CDR3: CAAGRDSPLHF

J: TRBJ2-5
V: TRBV5-4
size: NA
CDR3: CASSLAGGPETQYF

J: TRBJ2-2
V: TRBV18
size: NA
CDR3: CASSPGVRRLNTGELFF

J: TRBJ1-1
V: TRBV6-1
size: medium-sized
CDR3: CASSEWGRLNTEAFF

J: TRBJ1-1
V: TRBV5-4
size: medium-sized
CDR3: CASSLDVGGLTEAFF

J: TRBJ1-2
V: TRBV19
size: medium-sized
CDR3: CASSQRVVGYTF

J: TRBJ2-7
V: TRBV6-1
size: NA
CDR3: CASSEAVFGAYEQYF

J: TRBJ1-3
V: TRBV4-3
size: medium-sized
CDR3: CASSRQGSSGNTIYF

J: TRBJ1-1
V: TRBV6-1
size: NA
CDR3: CASSEHWQNTEAFF

J: TRBJ1-2
V: TRBV10-2
size: NA
CDR3: CASSGSAKGTAVSGYTF

J: TRBJ1-2
V: TRBV27
size: NA
CDR3: CASFGQAYGYTF

J: TRBJ1-6
V: TRBV29-1
size: NA
CDR3: CSPELGQTNSPLHF

J: TRBJ2-5
V: TRBV10-3
size: NA
CDR3: CAIALRGGETQYF

J: TRBJ1-1
V: TRBV19
size: NA
CDR3: CASTPWTGAQNTEAFF

J: TRBJ1-1
V: TRBV19
size: NA
CDR3: CASSTPRAAEAFF

J: TRBJ2-5
V: TRBV18
size: NA
CDR3: CASSPGTVQETQYF

J: TRBJ2-5
V: TRBV7-9
size: NA
CDR3: CASSLALGETQYF

J: TRBJ1-3
V: TRBV29-1
size: NA
CDR3: CSVDDSGNTIYF

J: TRBJ1-6
V: TRBV19
size: NA
CDR3: CASSPKRLGNSPLHF

J: TRBJ2-3
V: TRBV7-2
size: NA
CDR3: CASSLGLSGNPTQYF

J: TRBJ2-7
V: TRBV27
size: NA
CDR3: CASSLRGTGNYEQYF

J: TRBJ2-7
V: TRBV5-1
size: NA
CDR3: CASSFGTSPPVF

J: TRBJ2-3
V: TRBV29-1
size: NA
CDR3: CSAYGSTQYF

J: TRBJ1-6
V: TRBV5-1
size: NA
CDR3: CASSLNGNSPLHF

J: TRBJ2-2
V: TRBV7-9
size: NA
CDR3: CASSPRQMITGELFF

J: TRBJ2-7
V: TRBV7-2
size: NA
CDR3: CASSLQPGTGLSSHYEQYF

J: TRBJ1-1
V: TRBV6-5
size: NA
CDR3: CASSYSGVTAKAFF

J: TRBJ2-1
V: TRBV19
size: NA
CDR3: CASSARTSDHNEQFF

J: TRBJ2-5
V: TRBV30
size: NA
CDR3: CAWKVEETQYF

J: TRBJ2-7
V: TRBV5-6
size: NA
CDR3: CASSLAGTGYEQYF

J: TRBJ1-5
V: TRBV6-1
size: NA
CDR3: CASSEGGGNQPQHF